The 28 T cell receptor beta chains given below trace back to one sample, sequenced in a study of regulatory T cells in long-lasting Graves disease. Sample time point: persistent/refractory GD, antithyroid drugs over 5 years with positive TRAb. RNA from PBMCs was the source of the TCR library. Libraries of TCR beta came from iRepertoire HTBI primers plus Arm-PCR of CDR3 regions. In TCRdb, the multiplex PCR reads were re-called with MiXCR into one record per CDR3 protein. The sample lists roughly 300,000 distinct CDR3 sequences, 20% to 25% occurring once. The sequencing used peripheral blood mononuclear cells (PBMCs), collected when the disease was refractory, from a patient treated with antithyroid drugs. These receptors were collected from a female donor with Graves disease.

V and J are TRBV19 and TRBJ1-1; D remains unclear. V dropped 6 bases and J dropped 1 base, with 9 bases sitting between them. Germline V lookup: CDR1 LNHDA, CDR2 SQIVND (reference sequence). This CDR3 is 13 amino acids long. CDR3 in amino acids: CASSQTQNTEAFF. CDR3 sequence (DNA): TGTGCCAGTAGCCAAACACAGAACACTGAAGCTTTCTTT.

This clonotype appeared many times. The chain is built from TRBV7-2 and TRBJ2-7; D may match TRBD1 or TRBD2 (5 bases each). This CDR3 is 13 amino acids long. The V end was cut by 2 bases, the J end by 4 bases, with 9 bases between. In germline, CDR1 is SGHTA, CDR2 FQGNSA. The CDR3 coding sequence is TGTGCCAGCAGCTTATGGGACGGGTACGAGCAGTACTTC. It is translated as CASSLWDGYEQYF. The whole variable domain, remainder taken from reference TRBV7-2 and TRBJ2-7, is GAGVSQSPSNKVTEKGKDVELRCDPISGHTALYWYRQSLGQGLEFLIYFQGNSAPDKSGLPSDRFSAERTGGSVSTLTIQRTQQEDSAVYLCASSLWDGYEQYFGPGTRLTVT.

This clonotype was found many times. The genes are TRBV7-9 and TRBJ1-2; D uncertain. This CDR3 contains 16 residues. Germline V gene lookup returns CDR1 SEHNR and CDR2 FQNEAQ (reference sequence). Trimming removed 4 bases from V and 2 bases from J, with 17 bases in between. CDR3 in amino acids: CASSYMGSEPNYGYTF. As DNA, the CDR3 is TGTGCCAGCAGCTATATGGGCAGCGAACCCAACTATGGCTACACCTTC.

Ten or more counts support this clonotype. The chain couples TRBV20-1 to TRBJ1-4; possible D gene TRBD1, 5 bases. The CDR3 totals 13 residues. V lost 6 bases and J 7 bases, leaving 15 bases between the germline ends. Germline V lookup: CDR1 DFQATT, CDR2 SNEGSKA (reference sequence). The CDR3 protein is CSAPRGACEKLFF. CDR3 nucleotide sequence: TGCAGTGCCCCGCGAGGGGCCTGTGAAAAACTGTTTTTT.

This clonotype showed up just once. The rearrangement joins TRBV20-1 to TRBJ1-1; no definite D call. Trimming stripped 0 bases from V and 2 bases from J, with 7 bases between. Looked up from germline, CDR1 is DFQATT and CDR2 is SNEGSKA (reference sequence). The CDR3 loop spans 13 amino acids. The CDR3 DNA is TGCAGTGCTAGAGATCAGGAAAACACTGAAGCTTTCTTT. Translated, it gives CSARDQENTEAFF.

This clonotype has a count of ten or more. The CDR3 DNA reads as TGTGCCAGCAGTCGTACTAGCGGGAGCCAGACCCAGTACTTC. It specifies CASSRTSGSQTQYF. The genes are TRBV7-2 and TRBJ2-5; 11 bases fit TRBD2. Trimming removed 6 bases from V and 6 bases from J; junction bases left unmatched: 6. The CDR3 covers 14 residues. The germline gives CDR1 SGHTA, CDR2 FQGNSA.

The table lists this clonotype with a count of one. The chain is built from TRBV5-1 and TRBJ2-3; D unresolved. CDR1 is SGHRS, CDR2 YFSETQ, per germline. The V and J ends lost 0 bases and 4 bases respectively, with 3 bases between them. CDR3 size: 12 residues. The CDR3 sequence is CASSLVPDTQYF. The DNA of the CDR3 is TGCGCCAGCAGCTTGGTCCCAGATACGCAGTATTTT.

This CDR3 is CASSVGPRLTGSNEKLFF. The CDR3, as DNA: TGTGCCAGCAGCGTAGGTCCCCGGCTGACGGGAAGTAATGAAAAACTGTTTTTT. The rearrangement joins TRBV9 to TRBJ1-4; D gene ambiguous. The CDR3 contains 18 residues. Deletions cut 0 bases from V and 4 bases from J, with 19 bases between. CDR1 and CDR2 (germline): SGDLS, YYNGEE. The full variable domain, its missing parts supplied by reference TRBV9 and TRBJ1-4, is DSGVTQTPKHLITATGQRVTLRCSPRSGDLSVYWYQQSLDQGLQFLIQYYNGEERAKGNILERFSAQQFPDLHSELNLSSLELGDSALYFCASSVGPRLTGSNEKLFFGSGTQLSVL.

The chain links TRBV11-2 to TRBJ2-1, with D uncertain. Germline lookup yields CDR1 SGHAT and CDR2 FQNNGV. There are 17 residues in the CDR3. V dropped 1 base and J dropped 3 bases, with 16 bases sitting between them. CDR3 region: CASSLVVLVGGYNEQFF. For the CDR3, the DNA is TGTGCCAGCAGCTTAGTAGTCCTAGTAGGTGGCTACAATGAGCAGTTCTTC.

There are a few counts of this clonotype. This chain links TRBV10-1 with TRBJ2-7, with TRBD2 matching 8 bases. V was pared by 6 bases and J by 4 bases, with 8 bases of the junction left unmatched. Germline V gene sequence: CDR1 WNHNN, CDR2 SYGVQD (reference sequence). The CDR3 is 14 residues long. CDR3 sequence reads: CASRSLREDYEQYF. CDR3 sequence (DNA): TGCGCCAGCAGGTCTTTGCGGGAGGATTACGAGCAGTACTTC.

This clonotype was seen more than once but under ten times. The rearrangement joins TRBV7-3 to TRBJ1-4; perhaps TRBD1 as D (5 bases). Germline V gene lookup returns CDR1 SGHTA and CDR2 FQGTGA. The CDR3 is made up of 16 amino acids. V lost 6 bases to trimming and J lost 7 bases, with 21 bases between them. Here the CDR3 reads CASRLVDGGSCEKLFF. The CDR3 bases are TGTGCCAGCAGGCTCGTGGACGGGGGGAGTTGTGAAAAACTGTTTTTT.

This clonotype occurred many times. This sequence joins TRBV11-2 and TRBJ2-5; 8 nucleotides line up with TRBD2. The CDR3 runs 16 residues. V lost 5 bases to trimming and J lost 1 base; unmatched junction nucleotides: 9. The V gene's germline CDR1 is SGHAT and CDR2 FQNNGV. The CDR3 sequence is CASSIGPGLGQETQYF. The CDR3 nucleotides are TGTGCCAGCAGCATAGGCCCGGGACTAGGCCAAGAGACCCAGTACTTC. Drawing the rest from reference TRBV11-2 and TRBJ2-5, the complete variable domain is EAGVAQSPRYKIIEKRQSVAFWCNPISGHATLYWYQQILGQGPKLLIQFQNNGVVDDSQLPKDRFSAERLKGVDSTLKIQPAKLEDSAVYLCASSIGPGLGQETQYFGPGTRLLVL.

This chain uses TRBV19 with TRBJ1-5; 7 positions agree with TRBD1. Germline-derived CDR1 and CDR2 are LNHDA and SQIVND (reference sequence). V was clipped by 5 bases and J by 0 bases; unmatched bases: 13. The CDR3 extends over 18 amino acids. CDR3 in amino acids: CASSPAGQSQYSNQPQHF. The CDR3 DNA is TGTGCCAGTAGTCCGGCGGGACAGTCTCAATATAGCAATCAGCCCCAGCATTTT.

V gene TRBV28 combines with J gene TRBJ2-2; D gene unclear. V was pared by 8 bases and J by 4 bases, with 11 bases between. Per germline, CDR1 MDHEN and CDR2 SYDVKM. CDR3 length: 13 residues. The CDR3, as DNA: TGTGCCAGCCTATCACGGATCACCGGGGAGCTGTTTTTT. It specifies CASLSRITGELFF.

This clonotype occurred many times. The chain couples TRBV30 to TRBJ2-5; a possible D gene is TRBD1 (6 bases). Between the trimmed V and J ends, which lost 2 bases and 5 bases, there was a span of 15 bases. From germline, CDR1 is GTSNPN and CDR2 SVGIG (reference sequence). This CDR3 region has 14 residues. The CDR3 region is CAWSLGAGVETQYF. The CDR3 coding sequence is TGTGCCTGGAGTCTCGGGGCAGGGGTCGAGACCCAGTACTTC.

This clonotype came up a few times. The CDR3 sequence is CATSRDLYDEQYF. The CDR3 DNA sequence: TGTGCCACCAGCAGAGATCTCTATGACGAGCAGTACTTC. The chain is built from TRBV15 and TRBJ2-7; no clear D. Germline CDR1 reads LNHNV; CDR2 reads YYDKDF (reference sequence). The CDR3 is 13 amino acids. Trimming pared 0 bases from V and 5 bases from J, leaving 8 bases between.

At least ten counts were recorded for this clonotype. The chain carries TRBV19 and TRBJ2-7; 7 positions agree with TRBD2. Germline lookup yields CDR1 LNHDA and CDR2 SQIVND (reference sequence). This CDR3 comprises 14 residues. V trimming: 3 bases; J trimming: 0 bases; junction bases outside the gene matches: 2. This chain's CDR3 is CASSIQRGSYEQYF. Here the CDR3 DNA reads TGTGCCAGTAGTATCCAGCGGGGCTCCTACGAGCAGTACTTC. The entire variable domain, with the rest obtained from reference TRBV19 and TRBJ2-7, is as follows: DGGITQSPKYLFRKEGQNVTLSCEQNLNHDAMYWYRQDPGQGLRLIYYSQIVNDFQKGDIAEGYSVSREKKESFPLTVTSAQKNPTAFYLCASSIQRGSYEQYFGPGTRLTVT.

Concerning this clonotype itself: A read error may explain this, as a much larger clone is one base away. V gene TRBV6-5 combines with J gene TRBJ2-7, with a tentative D call TRBD2 (6 bases). This CDR3 has 13 residues. Germline V gene lookup returns CDR1 MNHEY and CDR2 SVGAGI. The V end lost 2 bases, the J end lost 8 bases, and 13 bases lay between the germline ends. Here the CDR3 reads CASSYPGGTKQYF. The CDR3 DNA reads as TGTGCCAGCAGTTACCCCGGGGGAACCAAGCAGTACTTC.

This clonotype was counted at least ten times. This sequence joins TRBV10-3 and TRBJ1-2; 7 bases are a match to TRBD1. After removal of 6 bases from V and 0 bases from J, the junction contained 10 bases not matched to a gene. The CDR3 has 16 residues. Germline loops: CDR1 ENHRY, CDR2 SYGVKD. In DNA, the CDR3 is TGTGCCATCAGCTTAAAACCAACAGGGGCTAACTATGGCTACACCTTC. This codes for CAISLKPTGANYGYTF.

In its sample, this clonotype was seen many times. The CDR3 DNA is TGTGCCAGCAGTTTTGGGACGGCATTTACCTACGAGCAGTACTTC. Translated: CASSFGTAFTYEQYF. This chain links TRBV28 with TRBJ2-7, with D possibly called TRBD1 or TRBD2 (5 bases each). Germline CDR1 is MDHEN and CDR2 is SYDVKM. The CDR3 has 15 residues. V shed 3 bases and J shed 2 bases, with 14 bases lying between them.

This clonotype was found many times. The V and J genes are TRBV3-2 and TRBJ1-2. TRBV3-2 is recorded as a pseudogene. The CDR3 contains 13 residues. The CDR3 DNA reads TGTGCCAGCAGCCATGGACTCACCGCGGGCTACACCTTC. This encodes CASSHGLTAGYTF.

Turning to this clonotype: A read error may produce the germline difference seen at one junction end. The rearrangement joins TRBV7-3 to TRBJ2-4; 12 positions agree with TRBD1. This CDR3 has 19 amino acids. Germline loops: CDR1 SGHTA, CDR2 FQGTGA. The CDR3 DNA follows: TGTGCCAACAGCTCAGCCCGGGACAGGGGGCGTCGGGCCAAAAACATTCAGTACTTC. It encodes CANSSARDRGRRAKNIQYF.

This clonotype was observed many times. CDR3 coding DNA: TGTGCCAGCAGTGAAGCGCGGGGGGGGAGAGCTTTCTTT. Translating it yields CASSEARGGRAFF. The chain employs TRBV2 and TRBJ1-1; D is possibly TRBD1 (5 bases). Germline V gene sequence: CDR1 SNHLY, CDR2 FYNNEI. Trimming left V 0 bases short and J 10 bases short, with 12 bases between. The CDR3 is 13 residues long. The full variable domain, with the rest looked up from reference TRBV2 and TRBJ1-1, is EPEVTQTPSHQVTQMGQEVILRCVPISNHLYFYWYRQILGQKVEFLVSFYNNEISEKSEIFDDQFSVERPDGSNFTLKIRSTKLEDSAMYFCASSEARGGRAFFGQGTRLTVV.

The V and J genes are TRBV4-3 and TRBJ1-1, with D uncertain. Germline values: CDR1 LGHNA, CDR2 YSLEER. The germline V and J ends were trimmed by 0 bases and 0 bases, with 11 bases remaining between them. There are 16 residues in the CDR3. The CDR3 bases are TGCGCCAGCAGCCAAGATTATGGGTTACTGAACACTGAAGCTTTCTTT. Translating gives CASSQDYGLLNTEAFF.

The sample holds many counts of this clonotype. The rearrangement links TRBV2 to TRBJ2-5; 9 bases fit TRBD2. The trim removed 5 bases at V and 2 bases at J, leaving 6 bases unmatched. CDR3 length equals 15 residues. Germline V gene data show CDR1 as SNHLY and CDR2 as FYNNEI. As DNA, the CDR3 is TGTGCCAGCAGTCCCTTAGCGGGAGCGCAAGAGACCCAGTACTTC. Translating it yields CASSPLAGAQETQYF.

This clonotype was counted a single time. This likely stems from a read error, as it lies one base from a far larger clone. The chain has TRBV10-1 and TRBJ2-1; 7 bases line up with TRBD1. The V gene's germline CDR1 is WNHNN and CDR2 SYGVQD (reference sequence). The CDR3 runs to 14 residues. The J segment lost 10 bases and the V segment lost 2 bases, leaving 8 bases of the junction unmatched. The CDR3 coding sequence is TGCGCCAGCAGTGAGATTGGGACAGCCGGCGAGCAGTTCTTC. This translates into CASSEIGTAGEQFF.

As regards this clonotype: Just one base apart from a much larger clone, this may be a read error. The chain uses TRBV20-1 and TRBJ1-2; D gene unclear. The CDR3 sequence is 11 residues long. The V gene's germline CDR1 is DFQATT and CDR2 SNEGSKA (reference sequence). The CDR3 here is CSVFQNYDYTF. The CDR3 region has the DNA TGCAGTGTATTCCAGAACTATGACTACACCTTC.

This clonotype was seen many times. The chain recombines TRBV18 with TRBJ1-1, with 9 bases fitting TRBD1. The germline V gene encodes CDR1 KGHSH and CDR2 LQKENI. Unmatched junction bases numbered 10, after V lost 5 bases and J lost 6 bases. This CDR3 has 15 residues. The CDR3 DNA is TGTGCCAGCTCAGCCGGGACAGGGAATTTCCCTGAAGCTTTCTTT. It specifies CASSAGTGNFPEAFF.